One T cell receptor (beta chain) is described in this entry. Its antigen is unidentified. The entry originates in a study of identical twins. Whole-study results and caveats: Cross-sectional statistics underpinned the conclusions; the same donors were not followed. Low generation probability was overrepresented in out-of-frame alpha sequences shared by twins. Abundant beta clonotypes from cord blood bore fewer insertions; memory repertoires lacked this pattern. The degree of excess twin sharing was weaker in beta out-of-frame sequences.

The length of the CDR3 is 19 residues. The trim removed 4 bases at V and 4 bases at J, leaving 11 bases unmatched. Germline V gene lookup returns CDR1 LGHDT and CDR2 YNNKEL (reference sequence). Using its own MiXCR run on the 5' RACE reads, TCRdb lists one record per CDR3 protein. The table has roughly 1.6 million distinct CDR3 sequences, roughly 35% seen once. The specimen sequenced was cord blood. This receptor was obtained from a newborn girl in good health. This chain uses TRBV3-1 with TRBJ2-6; TRBD1 aligns across 12 bases. CDR3 sequence reads: CASSPRPGQGAAGANVLTF. For the CDR3, the DNA is TGTGCCAGCAGCCCCCGACCGGGACAGGGGGCGGCCGGGGCCAACGTCCTGACTTTC. Looking up the rest from reference TRBV3-1 and TRBJ2-6 gives the full variable domain: DTAVSQTPKYLVTQMGNDKSIKCEQNLGHDTMYWYKQDSKKFLKIMFSYNNKELIINETVPNRFSPKSPDKAHLNLHINSLELGDSAVYFCASSPRPGQGAAGANVLTFGAGSRLTVL.